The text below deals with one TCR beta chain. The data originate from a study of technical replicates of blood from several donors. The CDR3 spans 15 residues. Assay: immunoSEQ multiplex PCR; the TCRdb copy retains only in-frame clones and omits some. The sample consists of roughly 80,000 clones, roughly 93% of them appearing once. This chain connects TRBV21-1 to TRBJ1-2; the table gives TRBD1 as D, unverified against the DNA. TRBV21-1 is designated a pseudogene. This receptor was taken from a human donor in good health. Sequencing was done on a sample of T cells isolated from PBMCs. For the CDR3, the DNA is TGTGCCAGCAGCAACCGTAGAACAGAGAACTATGGCTACACCTTC. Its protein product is CASSNRRTENYGYTF.